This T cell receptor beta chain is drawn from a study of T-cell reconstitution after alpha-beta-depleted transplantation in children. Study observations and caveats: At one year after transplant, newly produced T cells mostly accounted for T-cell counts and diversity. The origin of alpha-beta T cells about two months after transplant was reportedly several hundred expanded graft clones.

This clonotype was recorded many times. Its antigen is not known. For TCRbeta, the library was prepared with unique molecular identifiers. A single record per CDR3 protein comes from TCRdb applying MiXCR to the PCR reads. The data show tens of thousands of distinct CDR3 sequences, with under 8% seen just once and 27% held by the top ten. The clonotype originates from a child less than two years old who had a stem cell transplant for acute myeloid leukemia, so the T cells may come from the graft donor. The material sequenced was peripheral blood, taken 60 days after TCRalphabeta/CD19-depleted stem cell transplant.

As DNA, the CDR3 is TGTGCCAGCAGCTGGGGGCTCGGGACCGGGGAGCTGTTTTTT. Translating it yields CASSWGLGTGELFF. J is TRBJ2-2 and V is TRBV7-2; tentatively, D is TRBD1 (6 bases). The CDR3 extends over 14 amino acids. Germline CDR1 and CDR2: SGHTA and FQGNSA. Trimming shortened V by 4 bases and J by 5 bases, and 11 bases separated the two germline ends.